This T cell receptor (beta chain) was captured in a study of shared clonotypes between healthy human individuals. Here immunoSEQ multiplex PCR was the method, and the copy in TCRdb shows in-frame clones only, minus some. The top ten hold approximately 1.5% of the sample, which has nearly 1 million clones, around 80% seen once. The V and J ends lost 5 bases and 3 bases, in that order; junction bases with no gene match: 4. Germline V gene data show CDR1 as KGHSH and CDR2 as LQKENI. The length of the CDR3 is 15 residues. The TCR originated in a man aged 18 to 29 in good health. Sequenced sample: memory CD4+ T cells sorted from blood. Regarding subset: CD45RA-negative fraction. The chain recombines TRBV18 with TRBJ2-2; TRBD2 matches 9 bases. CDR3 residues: CASSSQRGDTGELFF. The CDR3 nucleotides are TGTGCCAGCTCAAGCCAGCGGGGGGACACCGGGGAGCTGTTTTTT.